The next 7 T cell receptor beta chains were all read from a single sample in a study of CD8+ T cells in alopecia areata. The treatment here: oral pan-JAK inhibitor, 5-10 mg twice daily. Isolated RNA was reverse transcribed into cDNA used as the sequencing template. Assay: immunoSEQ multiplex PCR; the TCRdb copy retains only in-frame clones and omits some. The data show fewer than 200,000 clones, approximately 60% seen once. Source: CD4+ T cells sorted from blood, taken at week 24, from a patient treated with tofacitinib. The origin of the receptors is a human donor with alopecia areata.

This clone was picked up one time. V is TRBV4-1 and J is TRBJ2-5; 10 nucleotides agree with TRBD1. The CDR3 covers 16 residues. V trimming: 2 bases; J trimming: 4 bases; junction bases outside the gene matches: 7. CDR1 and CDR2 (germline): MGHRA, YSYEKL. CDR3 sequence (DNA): TGCGCCAGCAGCCAACTTGGACAGGGGGTTGGAGAGACCCAGTACTTC. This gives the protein CASSQLGQGVGETQYF.

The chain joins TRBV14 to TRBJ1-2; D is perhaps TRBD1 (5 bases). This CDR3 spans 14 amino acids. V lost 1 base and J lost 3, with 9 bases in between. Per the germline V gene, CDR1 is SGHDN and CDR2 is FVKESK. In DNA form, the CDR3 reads TGTGCCAGCAGCCAAGTGGGACCTCACTATGGCTACACCTTC. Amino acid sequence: CASSQVGPHYGYTF.

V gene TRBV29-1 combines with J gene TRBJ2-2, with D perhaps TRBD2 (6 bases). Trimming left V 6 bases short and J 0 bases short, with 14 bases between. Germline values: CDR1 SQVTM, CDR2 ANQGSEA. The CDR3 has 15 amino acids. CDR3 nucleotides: TGCAGCGTCGGACCGGGACTTACGAACACCGGGGAGCTGTTTTTT. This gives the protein CSVGPGLTNTGELFF.

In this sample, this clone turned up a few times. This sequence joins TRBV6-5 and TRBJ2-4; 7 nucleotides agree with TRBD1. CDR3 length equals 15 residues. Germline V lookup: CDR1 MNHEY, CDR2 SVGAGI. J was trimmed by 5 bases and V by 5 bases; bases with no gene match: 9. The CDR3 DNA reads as TGTGCCAGCAGTGGCCGACAGGGTAGGGAAAACATTCAGTACTTC. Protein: CASSGRQGRENIQYF.

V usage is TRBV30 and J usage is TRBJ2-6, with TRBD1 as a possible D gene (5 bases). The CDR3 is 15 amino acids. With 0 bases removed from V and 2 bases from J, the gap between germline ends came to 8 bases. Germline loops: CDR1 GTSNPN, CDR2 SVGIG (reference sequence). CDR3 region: CAWSVKTAGANVLTF. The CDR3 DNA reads TGTGCCTGGAGTGTAAAGACAGCTGGGGCCAACGTCCTGACTTTC.

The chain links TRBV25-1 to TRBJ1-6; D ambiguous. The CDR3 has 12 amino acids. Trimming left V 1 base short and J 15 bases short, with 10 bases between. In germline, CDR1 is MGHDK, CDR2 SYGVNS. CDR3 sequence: CASSESGLRLHF. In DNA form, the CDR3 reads TGTGCCAGCAGTGAATCAGGTCTTCGCCTCCACTTT.

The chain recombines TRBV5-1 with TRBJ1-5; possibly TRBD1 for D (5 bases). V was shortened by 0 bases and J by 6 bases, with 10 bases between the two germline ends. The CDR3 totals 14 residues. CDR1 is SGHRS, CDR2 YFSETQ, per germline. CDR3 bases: TGCGCCAGCAGCTTGGCCTGGGGGTCTCAGCCCCAGCATTTT. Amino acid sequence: CASSLAWGSQPQHF.